This passage covers 18 T cell receptor beta chains from one sample sequenced in a study of Graves' ophthalmopathy and Graves' hyperthyroidism. RNA served as the template for amplifying TCR beta CDR3 regions. A first-round RT-PCR used HTBI primers, followed by a second-round multiplex PCR. MiXCR was run by TCRdb on the multiplex PCR reads, yielding one entry per CDR3 protein. The profile covers around 660,000 distinct CDR3 sequences, with about two fifths appearing a single time and 2.5% to 3.5% taken by the ten largest. Material for sequencing was peripheral blood. These receptors all stem from an adult man with Graves' ophthalmopathy.

The sample holds a few counts of this clonotype. V is TRBV15 and J is TRBJ2-7, with 7 bases lining up with TRBD2. V dropped 3 bases and J dropped 6; count of bases not matched to a gene: 5. The CDR3 loop spans 13 amino acids. Germline CDR1 LNHNV, CDR2 YYDKDF (reference sequence). In DNA, the CDR3 is TGTGCCACCAGCAGGGGGGAGGGTCTCGAGCAGTACTTC. This gives the protein CATSRGEGLEQYF.

The J gene is TRBJ2-1, the V gene TRBV7-9, with 9 bases aligning to TRBD2. The CDR3 runs to 15 residues. With 0 bases clipped from V and 7 bases from J, the junction kept 4 bases outside the gene matches. The V gene's germline CDR1 is SEHNR and CDR2 FQNEAQ (reference sequence). The CDR3 coding sequence is TGTGCCAGCAGCTTAGCCGGGACTAGCCGGAATGAGCAGTTCTTC. This gives the protein CASSLAGTSRNEQFF.

Of note for this clonotype: One base separates it from a far larger clone, so it is likely a read error. In DNA form, the CDR3 reads TGTGCCAGCAGCCGGGGACAGAGGAATGAAAAACTGTTTTTT. Its translation is CASSRGQRNEKLFF. This chain joins TRBV10-3 and TRBJ1-4, with 7 nucleotides matching TRBD1. The germline V gene encodes CDR1 ENHRY and CDR2 SYGVKD. V lost 10 bases to trimming and J lost 5 bases; unmatched junction nucleotides: 10. The CDR3 is 14 residues long.

Details on this clonotype: A read error may produce the germline difference seen at one junction end. The rearrangement links TRBV5-1 to TRBJ1-1; D unclear. CDR1 is SGHRS and CDR2 is YFSETQ in the germline V gene. This CDR3 spans 13 amino acids. Here the CDR3 DNA reads TGCGCCGGCAGCTTAACCGGGGTTACTGAAGCTTTCTTT. Residues: CAGSLTGVTEAFF.

Many counts were recorded for this clonotype. This chain joins TRBV7-2 and TRBJ1-2; TRBD1 is a possible D gene (5 bases). The germline gives CDR1 SGHTA, CDR2 FQGNSA. The CDR3 is made up of 13 amino acids. V was pared by 1 base and J by 6 bases, with 9 bases between. CDR3 in DNA: TGTGCCAGCAGCTTAGTGGGAGGGGATGGCTACACCTTC. Residues: CASSLVGGDGYTF.

This clonotype was seen repeatedly, ten times or more. The chain employs TRBV6-5 and TRBJ2-7; D is unclear. The germline CDR1 and CDR2 sequences are MNHEY and SVGAGI. The CDR3 contains 12 residues. Trimming took 6 bases from V and 2 from J, leaving 8 bases between them. The CDR3 protein is CASRGRAYEQYF. The CDR3 DNA sequence: TGTGCCAGCAGAGGTCGGGCCTACGAGCAGTACTTC.

The chain uses TRBV2 and TRBJ1-1; the D gene is possibly TRBD1 (6 bases). Trimming stripped 6 bases from V and 1 base from J, with 12 bases between. This CDR3 contains 14 residues. CDR1 is SNHLY, CDR2 FYNNEI, per germline. CDR3 amino acids: CASRPTGRNTEAFF. CDR3 nucleotide sequence: TGTGCCAGCAGACCCACAGGGAGGAACACTGAAGCTTTCTTT.

Regarding this clonotype: A much more abundant neighbour one base away suggests this may be a read error. The chain employs TRBV19 and TRBJ1-2, with TRBD1 as a possible D gene (5 bases). This CDR3 is built from 14 residues. The germline gives CDR1 LNHDA, CDR2 SQIVND (reference sequence). CDR3 sequence reads: CASSALPREHGCTF. As DNA, the CDR3 is TGTGCCAGTAGTGCGCTACCCAGGGAGCATGGCTGCACCTTC. Complete variable domain (other parts from reference TRBV19 and TRBJ1-2): DGGITQSPKYLFRKEGQNVTLSCEQNLNHDAMYWYRQDPGQGLRLIYYSQIVNDFQKGDIAEGYSVSREKKESFPLTVTSAQKNPTAFYLCASSALPREHGCTFGSGTRLTVV.

This clonotype was seen a handful of times. A read error may account for a junction end that differs from germline. The rearrangement uses TRBV7-8 and TRBJ1-1; D is ambiguous. Germline CDR1 is SGHVS and CDR2 is FQNEAQ. The CDR3 extends over 17 amino acids. CDR3 amino acids: CASSQQAAGLKDTEAFF. CDR3 bases: TGCGCCAGCAGCCAACAAGCCGCGGGTCTGAAGGACACTGAAGCTTTCTTT. The whole variable domain, remainder taken from reference TRBV7-8 and TRBJ1-1, is GAGVSQSPRYKVAKRGQDVALRCDPISGHVSLFWYQQALGQGPEFLTYFQNEAQLDKSGLPSDRFFAERPEGSVSTLKIQRTQQEDSAVYLCASSQQAAGLKDTEAFFGQGTRLTVV.

This clonotype was seen many times. The junction and the germline gene differ at one end; a read error may be behind it. The chain links TRBV7-9 to TRBJ1-3; unclear D gene. CDR1 and CDR2 from the germline V gene are SEHNR and FQNEAQ (reference sequence). CDR3 size: 12 residues. CDR3 nucleotide sequence: TGTGCCAGCAGTTTAGGCGACGGCACCATATATTTT. It is translated as CASSLGDGTIYF.

The chain employs TRBV13 and TRBJ1-2; the D is unclear. This CDR3 contains 14 residues. V lost 6 bases and J lost 4, with 15 bases in between. CDR1 and CDR2 from the germline V gene are PRHDT and FYEKMQ (reference sequence). The CDR3 is CASSLPDGVYGYTF. The CDR3 region has the DNA TGTGCCAGCAGTCTCCCGGACGGGGTCTATGGCTACACCTTC.

This chain uses TRBV10-3 with TRBJ1-2, with D possibly TRBD1 on 5 matching bases. V was trimmed by 5 bases and J by 8 bases, leaving 21 bases between them. Per the germline V gene, CDR1 is ENHRY and CDR2 is SYGVKD. The CDR3 is made up of 15 amino acids. CDR3 amino acids: CAISYSRDSSSGYTF. DNA of the CDR3: TGTGCCATCAGTTACAGCCGAGACAGCTCTTCCGGCTACACCTTC.

The chain combines TRBV11-3 with TRBJ2-2; D gene ambiguous. The CDR3 loop spans 16 amino acids. Deletions cut 4 bases from V and 4 bases from J, with 16 bases between. Germline V gene sequence: CDR1 SGHNT, CDR2 YENEEA. The CDR3 DNA reads TGTGCCAGCAGCTCCCCCAGGTTTGAGTTCACCGGGGAGCTGTTTTTT. Its protein product is CASSSPRFEFTGELFF.

This chain links TRBV7-9 with TRBJ2-1; 14 bases are a match to TRBD2. Looked up from germline, CDR1 is SEHNR and CDR2 is FQNEAQ (reference sequence). V gave up 9 bases and J gave up 11 bases; unmatched junction bases: 9. The CDR3 totals 14 residues. The CDR3 DNA reads TGTGCCAGTAGTGCGGGACTAGCGGGGGCCAAGCAGTTCTTC. Its protein is CASSAGLAGAKQFF.

This chain uses TRBV15 with TRBJ2-5; TRBD2 matches at 8 bases. Trimming at V came to 5 bases and at J to 4 bases, leaving 9 bases not matched to a gene. The CDR3 is made up of 15 amino acids. Germline V gene lookup returns CDR1 LNHNV and CDR2 YYDKDF (reference sequence). The CDR3 coding sequence is TGTGCCACCAGCCAATATACGGCGGGAGGAGAGACCCAGTACTTC. This codes for CATSQYTAGGETQYF.

This clonotype was seen many times. The V and J genes are TRBV7-9 and TRBJ2-2; D not certain. CDR3 length: 15 amino acids. V was pared by 1 base and J by 4 bases, with 10 bases between. The germline gives CDR1 SEHNR, CDR2 FQNEAQ (reference sequence). The CDR3 region is CASSLDNGSTGELFF. CDR3 sequence (DNA): TGTGCCAGCAGCTTAGATAACGGATCCACCGGGGAGCTGTTTTTT.

The sample holds many counts of this clonotype. The chain combines TRBV20-1 with TRBJ1-5, with a weak D call TRBD1 (6 bases). The CDR3 spans 14 residues. Trimming shortened V by 1 base and J by 2 bases, and 9 bases separated the two germline ends. Germline lookup yields CDR1 DFQATT and CDR2 SNEGSKA (reference sequence). CDR3 bases: TGCAGTGCTAGAGTCGAGGGGGGCAATCAGCCCCAGCATTTT. Residues: CSARVEGGNQPQHF.

The table lists this clonotype with many counts. This rearrangement joins TRBV7-2 to TRBJ2-7, with 7 bases aligning to TRBD2. Germline CDR1 SGHTA, CDR2 FQGNSA. The CDR3 runs to 13 residues. Trimming took 5 bases from V and 3 from J; bases not matched to a gene: 4. The CDR3 protein is CASSRGGFYEQYF. The DNA for the CDR3 is TGTGCCAGCAGCCGGGGAGGGTTCTACGAGCAGTACTTC.